This T cell receptor beta chain is drawn from a study of PD-1 and CTLA-4 blockade in melanoma (dated by TCRdb to the early 2020s). At the level of the whole study: In patients with melanoma, the researchers looked at the effects of CTLA-4 blockade versus PD-1 blockade on the CD8 T cell response that was melanoma-reactive.

Trimming removed 4 bases from V and 2 bases from J, leaving 12 bases between the germline ends. CDR1 and CDR2, looked up from the germline V gene, are MDHEN and SYDVKM. The CDR3 goes from the cysteine to the phenylalanine over 14 residues. Here the CDR3 DNA is all that survives: 42 bases in frame from base 1. Library preparation employed the immunoSEQ multiplex PCR assay. TCRdb obtained this table from immuneACCESS and retained in-frame rearrangements with V and J assigned. These tables miss some clones; where compared with another copy, unresolved V genes account for less than half of the shortfall, and the remainder is unexplained. The sample data list 30,000 or so clones, and 91% of these were observed just once. Approximately 8% of the sample is in the top ten clones. A single count supports this clone. The antigen it recognizes is unknown. No base qualities exist here, and no much larger clone lies one base off it.

This chain joins TRBV28 to TRBJ2-7, with a tentative D call of TRBD1 or TRBD2, each matching 5 bases. The sample was CD8+ T cells from peripheral blood, taken from a patient given anti-PD-1 treatment. The source of this sequence is a human donor with melanoma. The sequence in DNA is TGTGCCAGCAGTTCCTGGGACGCCACCTACGAGCAGTACTTC. It translates as CASSSWDATYEQYF. The CDR3 plus the reference TRBV28 and TRBJ2-7 genes for the other parts give the full variable domain: DVKVTQSSRYLVKRTGEKVFLECVQDMDHENMFWYRQDPGLGLRLIYFSYDVKMKEKGDIPEGYSVSREKKERFSLILESASTNQTSMYLCASSSWDATYEQYFGPGTRLTVT.